This TCR beta chain appears in the sequencing data of a study of early T cells in non-severe SARS-CoV-2 infection. On the study more broadly: Bulk RNA taken from unsorted whole blood was sequenced, leaving chains unpaired.

The study's findings and limits: A preference for anti-spike CD8 responses marked VDJdb matching, which missed private and CD4 specificities.

Unique molecular identifiers were attached to individual cDNA molecules. TCRdb processed the 5' RACE reads anew with MiXCR; each CDR3 protein has one entry. The sample records 43,000 or so distinct CDR3 sequences, more than 6.5% being singletons. The sample holds a few counts of this clonotype. What it binds is not known. Per germline, CDR1 KGHDR and CDR2 SFDVKD. The CDR3 loop spans 15 amino acids. V lost 1 base and J lost 4; bases outside the gene matches: 3. The genes are TRBV24-1 and TRBJ2-1; TRBD2 matches 7 bases. This TCR came from an adult who was a healthcare worker with PCR-confirmed SARS-CoV-2 infection or an uninfected control (not recorded which). Sequencing was carried out using whole blood. DNA for the CDR3: TGTGCCACCAGTGATTTTGGCGGGGGTTACAATGAGCAGTTCTTC. This translates into CATSDFGGGYNEQFF.